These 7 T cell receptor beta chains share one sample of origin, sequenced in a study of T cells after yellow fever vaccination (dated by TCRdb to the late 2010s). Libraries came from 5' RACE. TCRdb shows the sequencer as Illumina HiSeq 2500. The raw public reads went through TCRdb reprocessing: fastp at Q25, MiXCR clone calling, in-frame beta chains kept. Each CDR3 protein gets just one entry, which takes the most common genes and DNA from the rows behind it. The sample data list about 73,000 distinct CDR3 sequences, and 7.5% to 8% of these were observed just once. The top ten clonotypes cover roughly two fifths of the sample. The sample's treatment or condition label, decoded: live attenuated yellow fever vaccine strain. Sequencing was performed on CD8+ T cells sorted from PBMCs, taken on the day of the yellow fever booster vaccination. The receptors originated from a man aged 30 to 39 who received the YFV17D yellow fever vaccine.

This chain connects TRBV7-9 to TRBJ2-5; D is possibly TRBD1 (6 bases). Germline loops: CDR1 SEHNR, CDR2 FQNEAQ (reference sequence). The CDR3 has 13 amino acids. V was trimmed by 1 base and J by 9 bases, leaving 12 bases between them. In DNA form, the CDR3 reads TGTGCCAGCAGCTTAGGTGGGGGCCGGGCCCAGTACTTC. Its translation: CASSLGGGRAQYF.

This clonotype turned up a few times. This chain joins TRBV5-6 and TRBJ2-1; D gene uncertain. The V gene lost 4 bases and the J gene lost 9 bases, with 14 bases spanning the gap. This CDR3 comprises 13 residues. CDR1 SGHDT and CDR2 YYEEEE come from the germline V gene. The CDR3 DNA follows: TGTGCCAGCAGCCAAATCACCACCGGTGAGCAGTTCTTC. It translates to CASSQITTGEQFF.

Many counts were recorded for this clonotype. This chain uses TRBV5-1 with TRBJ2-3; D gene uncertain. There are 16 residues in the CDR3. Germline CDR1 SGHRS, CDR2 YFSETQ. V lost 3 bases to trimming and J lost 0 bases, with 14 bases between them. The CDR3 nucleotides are TGCGCCAGCAGCTCCATTCCTGCTTCTAGCACAGATACGCAGTATTTT. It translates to CASSSIPASSTDTQYF.

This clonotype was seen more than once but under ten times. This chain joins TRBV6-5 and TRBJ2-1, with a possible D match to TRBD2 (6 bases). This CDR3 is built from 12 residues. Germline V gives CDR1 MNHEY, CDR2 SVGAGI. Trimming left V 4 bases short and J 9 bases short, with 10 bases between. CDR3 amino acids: CASSSVGGEQFF. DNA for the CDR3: TGTGCCAGCAGTTCCGTCGGGGGTGAGCAGTTCTTC.

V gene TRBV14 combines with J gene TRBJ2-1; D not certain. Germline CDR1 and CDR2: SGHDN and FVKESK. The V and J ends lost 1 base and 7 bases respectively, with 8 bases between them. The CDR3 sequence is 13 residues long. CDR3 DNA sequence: TGTGCCAGCAGCCAAGTCGGCGAAAATGAGCAGTTCTTC. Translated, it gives CASSQVGENEQFF. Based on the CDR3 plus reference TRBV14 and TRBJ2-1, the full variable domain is EAGVTQFPSHSVIEKGQTVTLRCDPISGHDNLYWYRRVMGKEIKFLLHFVKESKQDESGMPNNRFLAERTGGTYSTLKVQPAELEDSGVYFCASSQVGENEQFFGPGTRLTVL.

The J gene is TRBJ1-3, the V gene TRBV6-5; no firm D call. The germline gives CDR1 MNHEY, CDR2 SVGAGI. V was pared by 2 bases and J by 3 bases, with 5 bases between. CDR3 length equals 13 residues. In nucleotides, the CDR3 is TGTGCCAGCAGTTACGGTTTTGGAAACACCATATATTTT. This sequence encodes CASSYGFGNTIYF.

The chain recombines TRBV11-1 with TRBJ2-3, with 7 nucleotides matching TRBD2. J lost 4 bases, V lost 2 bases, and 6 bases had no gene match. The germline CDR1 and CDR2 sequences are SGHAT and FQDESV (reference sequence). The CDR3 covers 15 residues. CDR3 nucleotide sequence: TGTGCCAGCAGCTTACCGGGAGGCGTGTCAGATACGCAGTATTTT. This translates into CASSLPGGVSDTQYF.